This entry lists 26 T cell receptor beta chains sequenced from one sample in a study of T cell responses to AZD1222 COVID-19 vaccine. TCRdb's copy holds only in-frame clones and misses some; the assay was immunoSEQ multiplex PCR. The data contain 150,000 or so clones, more than 85% of them singletons. Sequenced material: peripheral blood, taken on day 0 of AZD1222 vaccination. Every receptor here comes from an adult in good health.

J is TRBJ1-6 and V is TRBV9, with D perhaps TRBD1 (6 bases). The germline V gene encodes CDR1 SGDLS and CDR2 YYNGEE. This CDR3 is 15 amino acids long. Trimming cost V 4 bases and J 8 bases, with 16 bases left between them. CDR3 nucleotide sequence: TGTGCCAGCAGCCCACCGGCAGGGGCTTATTCACCCCTCCACTTT. Its translation is CASSPPAGAYSPLHF.

The J gene is TRBJ2-1, the V gene TRBV27, with D perhaps TRBD1 or TRBD2 (7 bases each). The CDR3 loop spans 13 amino acids. Looked up from germline, CDR1 is MNHEY and CDR2 is SMNVEV (reference sequence). Trimming cost V 3 bases and J 9 bases, with 12 bases left between them. The CDR3 DNA reads TGTGCCAGCAGTTTCCCAGGGGGGGCTGAGCAGTTCTTC. Translating gives CASSFPGGAEQFF.

V usage is TRBV7-2 and J usage is TRBJ2-3; D not certain. Deletions cut 8 bases from V and 6 bases from J, with 9 bases between. CDR1 is SGHTA and CDR2 is FQGNSA in the germline V gene. The CDR3 covers 11 residues. This chain's CDR3 is CASGIRDTQYF. DNA for the CDR3: TGTGCCAGCGGGATCCGCGATACGCAGTATTTT.

The V gene is TRBV5-5, the J gene TRBJ1-4; 10 bases align to TRBD1. The V gene end was trimmed by 4 bases and the J gene end by 6 bases; junction bases not matched to a gene: 3. This CDR3 has 14 amino acids. Germline CDR1 SGHKS, CDR2 YYEKEE (reference sequence). CDR3 sequence reads: CASSRTGGYEKLFF. The CDR3 DNA sequence: TGTGCCAGCAGCCGGACAGGGGGGTATGAAAAACTGTTTTTT.

This chain connects TRBV5-1 to TRBJ1-4; unclear D gene. This CDR3 has 15 residues. The V end was cut by 2 bases, the J end by 4 bases, with 12 bases between. CDR1 is SGHRS, CDR2 YFSETQ, per germline. The CDR3 region is CASSLGRANNEKLFF. CDR3 DNA: TGCGCCAGCAGCTTAGGTAGGGCAAATAATGAAAAACTGTTTTTT. Full variable domain (rest looked up from reference TRBV5-1 and TRBJ1-4): KAGVTQTPRYLIKTRGQQVTLSCSPISGHRSVSWYQQTPGQGLQFLFEYFSETQRNKGNFPGRFSGRQFSNSRSEMNVSTLELGDSALYLCASSLGRANNEKLFFGSGTQLSVL.

This sequence joins TRBV18 and TRBJ2-7; maybe TRBD1 (5 bases). Looked up from germline, CDR1 is KGHSH and CDR2 is LQKENI. CDR3 length: 13 amino acids. V lost 3 bases and J 3 bases, leaving 9 bases between the germline ends. The chain's CDR3 is CASSPTEFYEQYF. As DNA, the CDR3 is TGTGCCAGCTCACCGACAGAGTTCTACGAGCAGTACTTC.

The chain is built from TRBV30 and TRBJ1-6, with D hard to call. V shed 0 bases and J shed 4 bases, with 1 base lying between them. The length of the CDR3 is 12 residues. The germline V gene encodes CDR1 GTSNPN and CDR2 SVGIG (reference sequence). Here the CDR3 DNA reads TGTGCCTGGAGTGTATATAATTCACCCCTCCACTTT. It is translated as CAWSVYNSPLHF.

The chain links TRBV9 to TRBJ1-5, with D uncertain. Germline V CDR1 and CDR2: SGDLS, YYNGEE. The CDR3 contains 16 residues. V was pared by 0 bases and J by 5 bases, with 15 bases between. The CDR3 DNA sequence: TGTGCCAGCAGCGTAGTGCGGCCAGGCCCGGATCAGCCCCAGCATTTT. This translates into CASSVVRPGPDQPQHF.

This clone was recorded once. The chain has TRBV5-1 and TRBJ2-2; D remains unclear. V was cut by 0 bases and J by 4 bases, with 7 bases left in between. This CDR3 has 14 residues. CDR1 is SGHRS, CDR2 YFSETQ, per germline. This CDR3 is CASSLDTPTGELFF. The CDR3 region has the DNA TGCGCCAGCAGCTTGGATACGCCCACCGGGGAGCTGTTTTTT.

This clone appeared once. The chain carries TRBV28 and TRBJ1-5; D is uncertain. The germline V gene has CDR1 MDHEN and CDR2 SYDVKM. This CDR3 has 15 amino acids. Trimming pared 5 bases from V and 2 bases from J, leaving 13 bases between. Written as DNA, the CDR3 is TGTGCCAGCAGTGGAGGGAGTTCGGGCAATCAGCCCCAGCATTTT. Translation: CASSGGSSGNQPQHF. Based on the CDR3 plus reference TRBV28 and TRBJ1-5, the full variable domain is DVKVTQSSRYLVKRTGEKVFLECVQDMDHENMFWYRQDPGLGLRLIYFSYDVKMKEKGDIPEGYSVSREKKERFSLILESASTNQTSMYLCASSGGSSGNQPQHFGDGTRLSIL.

The CDR3 bases are TGTGCCAGCAGTGAAGAGTGGTTAGCGGGGCCGGTGGATGAGCAGTTCTTC. This translates into CASSEEWLAGPVDEQFF. The chain has TRBV6-1 and TRBJ2-1; 8 bases agree with TRBD2. Germline assignment: CDR1 MNHNS and CDR2 SASEGT. V lost 1 base, J lost 8 bases, and 13 bases stayed unmatched. There are 17 residues in the CDR3.

The genes are TRBV5-1 and TRBJ1-6; no reliable D call. V lost 0 bases and J lost 0, with 13 bases in between. The germline CDR1 and CDR2 sequences are SGHRS and YFSETQ. The CDR3 is made up of 18 amino acids. The CDR3, as DNA: TGCGCCAGCAGCTTGGGGCAACCCTCGAGCTCCTATAATTCACCCCTCCACTTT. Amino acids: CASSLGQPSSSYNSPLHF.

The V and J genes are TRBV5-1 and TRBJ1-2; D is perhaps TRBD1 (5 bases). Germline V CDR1 and CDR2: SGHRS, YFSETQ. Trimming removed 4 bases at V and 6 bases at J, with 13 bases between. The CDR3 covers 13 residues. Here the CDR3 reads CASSPEGQHGYTF. For the CDR3, the DNA is TGCGCCAGCAGCCCTGAAGGACAACATGGCTACACCTTC.

The chain combines TRBV11-2 with TRBJ2-1, with 9 bases that match TRBD1. V lost 5 bases to trimming and J lost 2 bases; unmatched junction nucleotides: 4. The CDR3 contains 15 residues. Germline V lookup: CDR1 SGHAT, CDR2 FQNNGV. DNA for the CDR3: TGTGCCAGCAGCCCGGGACAGGGCGCCTACAATGAGCAGTTCTTC. Its translation is CASSPGQGAYNEQFF.

V and J are TRBV4-1 and TRBJ2-7; D unclear. The V and J ends lost 1 base and 2 bases respectively, with 9 bases between them. Germline CDR1 is MGHRA and CDR2 is YSYEKL. The CDR3 loop spans 14 amino acids. The CDR3: CASSQVKDAYEQYF. CDR3 bases: TGCGCCAGCAGCCAAGTAAAGGATGCCTACGAGCAGTACTTC.

This clone has a single count. Written as DNA, the CDR3 is TGTGCCAGCAGCCAAGATTCCCCTAGCGGGGTTAGCGAGCAGTACTTC. The encoded protein is CASSQDSPSGVSEQYF. V gene TRBV3-1 (or the pseudogene TRBV3-2) combines with J gene TRBJ2-7; 9 bases match TRBD2. The CDR3 extends over 16 amino acids. Germline V CDR1 and CDR2: LGHDT, YNNKEL (reference sequence). Germline trimming cut 0 bases from V and 6 bases from J; bases unmatched to any gene: 9.

The rearrangement links TRBV10-3 to TRBJ2-2; weak D call: TRBD2 (6 bases). CDR3 length equals 16 residues. V was trimmed by 0 bases and J by 4 bases, leaving 12 bases between them. Germline V gene sequence: CDR1 ENHRY, CDR2 SYGVKD. In DNA form, the CDR3 reads TGTGCCATCAGTGAGTCGGACTTCGGGGGCACCGGGGAGCTGTTTTTT. Translated: CAISESDFGGTGELFF.

This clone has just a few counts. This chain connects TRBV5-4 to TRBJ2-7; 9 bases are shared with TRBD2. V shed 0 bases and J 7 bases; nucleotides not matched to a gene: 8. In germline, CDR1 is SGHNT, CDR2 YYREEE (reference sequence). The CDR3 is 15 residues long. CDR3 nucleotides: TGTGCCAGCAGCTTGGTTAGCGGGAGTGCGTTGGAGCAGTACTTC. Translation: CASSLVSGSALEQYF.

The chain combines TRBV4-1 with TRBJ2-3; possibly TRBD2 for D (6 bases). The V and J ends lost 6 bases and 2 bases respectively, with 15 bases between them. The length of the CDR3 is 15 residues. CDR1 and CDR2 from the germline V gene are MGHRA and YSYEKL. The CDR3 DNA is TGCGCCAGCAGGGAAGGTAGCGGAAACACAGATACGCAGTATTTT. Translating it yields CASREGSGNTDTQYF.

The CDR3 sequence: CASSYSEGSSGNTIYF. The CDR3 nucleotides read TGTGCCAGCAGTTACTCGGAGGGTTCCTCTGGAAACACCATATATTTT. This chain links TRBV6-6 with TRBJ1-3; D gene unclear. Germline assignment: CDR1 MNHNY and CDR2 SVGAGI (reference sequence). Trimming removed 0 bases at V and 0 bases at J, with 9 bases between. The CDR3 has 16 residues.

The chain has TRBV5-4 and TRBJ2-7, with 9 bases that match TRBD1. The V gene end was trimmed by 4 bases and the J gene end by 1 base; junction bases not matched to a gene: 9. The CDR3 is 16 residues long. The germline CDR1 and CDR2 sequences are SGHNT and YYREEE (reference sequence). The CDR3 DNA sequence: TGTGCCAGCAGCCCCAAGGGACAGGGCCGTTCCTACGAGCAGTACTTC. Translation gives CASSPKGQGRSYEQYF. The full variable domain, in which reference TRBV5-4 and TRBJ2-7 provide the parts outside the CDR3, is ETGVTQSPTHLIKTRGQQVTLRCSSQSGHNTVSWYQQALGQGPQFIFQYYREEENGRGNFPPRFSGLQFPNYSSELNVNALELDDSALYLCASSPKGQGRSYEQYFGPGTRLTVT.

The chain uses TRBV5-1 and TRBJ1-1; 7 nucleotides align to TRBD1. In germline, CDR1 is SGHRS, CDR2 YFSETQ. Trimming took 4 bases from V and 7 from J; bases not matched to a gene: 10. This CDR3 is built from 14 residues. The CDR3 nucleotides read TGCGCCAGCAGCACGCTCGACAGGGAAGGTGAAGCTTTCTTT. It yields the protein CASSTLDREGEAFF.

CDR3 sequence: CASSELTRPGYTF. The CDR3 coding sequence is TGTGCCAGCAGTGAATTGACAAGGCCTGGCTACACCTTC. This chain connects TRBV2 to TRBJ1-2; D gene uncertain. Germline CDR1 and CDR2: SNHLY and FYNNEI. The CDR3 is 13 amino acids. V was pared by 2 bases and J by 7 bases, with 11 bases between.

This clone showed up just once. The rearrangement joins TRBV30 to TRBJ1-1; D not certain. CDR1 GTSNPN and CDR2 SVGIG come from the germline V gene (reference sequence). The CDR3 extends over 18 amino acids. Trimming took 1 base from V and 1 from J, leaving 22 bases between them. The CDR3 DNA is TGTGCCTGGAGTGGAAAAACCCCCTTTGGAGGCTGGAACACTGAAGCTTTCTTT. It codes for CAWSGKTPFGGWNTEAFF. Full variable domain (rest looked up from reference TRBV30 and TRBJ1-1): SQTIHQWPATLVQPVGSPLSLECTVEGTSNPNLYWYRQAAGRGLQLLFYSVGIGQISSEVPQNLSASRPQDRQFILSSKKLLLSDSGFYLCAWSGKTPFGGWNTEAFFGQGTRLTVV.

The rearrangement joins TRBV11-3 to TRBJ1-6, with 9 bases fitting TRBD1. Germline V gene data show CDR1 as SGHNT and CDR2 as YENEEA. This CDR3 has 15 residues. J gave up 5 bases and V 1 base, and 0 bases lay outside the gene matches. As DNA, the CDR3 is TGTGCCAGCAGCTTAGGACAGGGGGATAATTCACCCCTCCACTTT. This encodes CASSLGQGDNSPLHF.

The gene calls are TRBV2 and TRBJ1-1; 10 bases agree with TRBD1. The V and J ends lost 8 bases and 4 bases, in that order; junction bases with no gene match: 7. There are 14 residues in the CDR3. CDR1 and CDR2 (germline): SNHLY, FYNNEI. Here the CDR3 DNA reads TGTGCCAGCGGGGGGGGACAGGGGTTCACTGAAGCTTTCTTT. Translating it yields CASGGGQGFTEAFF.